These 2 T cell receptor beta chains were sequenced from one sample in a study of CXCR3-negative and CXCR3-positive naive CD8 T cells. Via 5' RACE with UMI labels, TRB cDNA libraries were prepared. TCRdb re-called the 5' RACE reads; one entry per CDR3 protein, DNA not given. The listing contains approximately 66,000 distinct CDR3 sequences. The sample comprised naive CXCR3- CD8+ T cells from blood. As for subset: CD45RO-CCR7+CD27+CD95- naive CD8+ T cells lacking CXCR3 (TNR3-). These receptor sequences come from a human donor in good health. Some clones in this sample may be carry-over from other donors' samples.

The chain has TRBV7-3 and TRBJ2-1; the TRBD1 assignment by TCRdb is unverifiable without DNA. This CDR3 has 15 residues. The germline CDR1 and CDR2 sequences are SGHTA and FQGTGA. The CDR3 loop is CASSLTGQGFHEQFF.

CDR3 sequence: CNVIAEQETQYF. The chain recombines TRBV29-1 with TRBJ2-5; TCRdb calls TRBD2, which cannot be checked without DNA. The CDR3 has 12 residues. Looked up from germline, CDR1 is SQVTM and CDR2 is ANQGSEA.